This T cell receptor (beta chain) was retrieved from a study of metastatic and nonmetastatic thyroid tumors. Study as a whole: The authors compared repertoires across blood and tumor or nodule tissue from malignant and benign thyroid patients. Overall study results and limits: When malignant thyroid tumors were compared with benign nodules, TCR beta diversity was reportedly significantly higher in the malignant tumors. This held in both blood and tumor samples.

Trimming took off 0 bases at V and 9 bases at J, with 12 bases between the two ends. Germline CDR1 is DFQATT and CDR2 is SNEGSKA (reference sequence). This CDR3 spans 13 amino acids. Methods used by the authors: CDR3 was compared across clinicopathological groups, and the resulting differences were used to build a distant-metastasis classifier for papillary thyroid cancer. TCRdb re-analyzed the PCR reads using MiXCR. The V and J calls were determined by TCRdb, not by the authors. The sample lists tens of thousands of clones, more than 20% occurring once. Thyroid surgery had not been preceded by any treatment in any patient. Of note for this clone: Its specificity is unknown.

This chain connects TRBV20-1 to TRBJ2-1; D remains unclear. This receptor was taken from a female donor with papillary thyroid cancer or a benign thyroid nodule (not recorded which). Some clones in this sample may be carry-over from other donors' samples. The sequenced sample was blood. The CDR3 coding sequence is TGCAGTGCTAGAGATTTAGGATCGGGTGAGCAGTTCTTC. This gives the protein CSARDLGSGEQFF.